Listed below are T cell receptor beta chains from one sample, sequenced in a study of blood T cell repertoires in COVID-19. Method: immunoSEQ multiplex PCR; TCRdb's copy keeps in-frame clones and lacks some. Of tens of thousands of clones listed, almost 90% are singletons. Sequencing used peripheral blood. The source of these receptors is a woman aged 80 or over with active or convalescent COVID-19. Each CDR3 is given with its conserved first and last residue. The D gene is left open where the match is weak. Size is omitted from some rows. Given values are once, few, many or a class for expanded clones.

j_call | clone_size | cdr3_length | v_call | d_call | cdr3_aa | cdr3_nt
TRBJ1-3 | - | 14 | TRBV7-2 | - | CASTHGWSGNTIYF | TGTGCCAGCACCCATGGGTGGAGTGGAAACACCATATATTTT
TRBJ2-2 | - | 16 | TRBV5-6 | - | CASSPSTGTNTGELFF | TGTGCCAGCAGCCCCTCGACAGGAACGAACACCGGGGAGCTGTTTTTT
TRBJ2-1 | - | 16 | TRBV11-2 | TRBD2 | CASSLEREVFYNEQFF | TGTGCCAGCAGCTTAGAGCGGGAGGTTTTCTACAATGAGCAGTTCTTC
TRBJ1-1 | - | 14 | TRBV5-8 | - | CASSYRAEGTEAFF | TGTGCCAGCAGTTACAGGGCTGAGGGCACTGAAGCTTTCTTT
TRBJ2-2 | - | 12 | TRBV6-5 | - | CASSSLTGELFF | TGTGCCAGCAGCTCCCTAACCGGGGAGCTGTTTTTT
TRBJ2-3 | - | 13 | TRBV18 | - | CASSPPEVVTQYF | TGTGCCAGCTCACCACCTGAGGTAGTTACGCAGTATTTT
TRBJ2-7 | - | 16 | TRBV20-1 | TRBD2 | CSASIGLAGDSYEQYF | TGCAGTGCTAGTATTGGACTAGCGGGGGACTCCTACGAGCAGTACTTC
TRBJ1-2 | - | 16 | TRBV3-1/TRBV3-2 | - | CASSRTQTRGGYGYTF | TGTGCCAGCAGCCGGACGCAAACAAGGGGCGGCTATGGCTACACCTTC
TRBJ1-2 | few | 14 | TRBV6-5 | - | CASSYSGVGYGYTF | TGTGCCAGCAGTTACTCCGGGGTCGGCTATGGCTACACCTTC
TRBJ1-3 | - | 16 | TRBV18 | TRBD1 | CASSPDRARSGNTIYF | TGTGCCAGCTCACCCGACAGGGCCCGCTCTGGAAACACCATATATTTT
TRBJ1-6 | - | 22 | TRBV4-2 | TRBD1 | CASSQDSRARTGFFGANSPLHF | TGTGCCAGCAGCCAAGATTCTCGGGCACGGACAGGGTTCTTCGGAGCGAATTCACCCCTCCACTTT
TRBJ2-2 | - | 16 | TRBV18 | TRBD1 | CASSSQRTGITGELFF | TGTGCCAGCTCATCTCAGCGGACAGGGATCACCGGGGAGCTGTTTTTT
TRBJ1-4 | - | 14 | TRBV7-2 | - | CASSLPSTNEKLFF | TGTGCCAGCAGCTTACCCTCAACTAATGAAAAACTGTTTTTT
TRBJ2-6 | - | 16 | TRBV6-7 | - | CASSCTRESGANVLTF | TGTGCCAGCAGTTGCACCCGAGAGTCCGGGGCCAACGTCCTGACTTTC
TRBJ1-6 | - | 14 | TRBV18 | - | CASSPLDSNSPLHF | TGTGCCAGCTCACCACTCGACAGCAATTCACCCCTCCACTTT
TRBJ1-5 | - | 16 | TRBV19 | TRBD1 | CASISQGINSNQPQHF | TGTGCCAGTATCTCACAGGGGATAAATAGCAATCAGCCCCAGCATTTT
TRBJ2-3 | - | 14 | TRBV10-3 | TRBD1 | CAITRDRVTDTQYF | TGTGCCATCACTCGGGACAGGGTCACAGATACGCAGTATTTT